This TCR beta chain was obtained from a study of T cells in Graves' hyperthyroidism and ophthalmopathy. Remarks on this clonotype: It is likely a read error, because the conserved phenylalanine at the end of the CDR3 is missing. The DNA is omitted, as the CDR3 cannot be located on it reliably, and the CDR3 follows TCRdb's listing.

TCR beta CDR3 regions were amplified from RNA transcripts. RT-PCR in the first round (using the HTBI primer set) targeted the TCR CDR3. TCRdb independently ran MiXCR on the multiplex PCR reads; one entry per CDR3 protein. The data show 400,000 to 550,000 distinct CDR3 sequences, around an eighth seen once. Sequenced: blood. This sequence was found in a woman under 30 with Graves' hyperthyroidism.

CDR3 protein: CASSPLPGQ. The gene calls are TRBV9 and TRBJ2-6; the table's D call of TRBD1 was not tested on the DNA. The CDR3 adds up to 9 amino acids, both ends counted. CDR1 and CDR2 (germline): SGDLS, YYNGEE.